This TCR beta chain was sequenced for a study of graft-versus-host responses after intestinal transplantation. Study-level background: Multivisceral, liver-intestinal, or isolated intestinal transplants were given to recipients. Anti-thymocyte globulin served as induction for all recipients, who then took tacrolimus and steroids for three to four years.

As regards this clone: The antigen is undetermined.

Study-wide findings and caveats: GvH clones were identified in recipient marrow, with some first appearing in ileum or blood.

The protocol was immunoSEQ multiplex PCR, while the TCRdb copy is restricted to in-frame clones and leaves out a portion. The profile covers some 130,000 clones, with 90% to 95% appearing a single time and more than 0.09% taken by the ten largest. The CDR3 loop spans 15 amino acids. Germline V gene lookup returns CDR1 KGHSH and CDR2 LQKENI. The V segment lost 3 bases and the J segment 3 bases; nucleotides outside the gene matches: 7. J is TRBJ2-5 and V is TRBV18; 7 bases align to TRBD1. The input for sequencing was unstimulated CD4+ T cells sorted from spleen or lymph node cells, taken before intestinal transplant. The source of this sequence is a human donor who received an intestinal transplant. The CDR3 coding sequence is TGTGCCAGCTCACCTAGACAGGGCGGAGAAGAGACCCAGTACTTC. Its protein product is CASSPRQGGEETQYF. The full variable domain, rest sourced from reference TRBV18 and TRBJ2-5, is NAGVMQNPRHLVRRRGQEARLRCSPMKGHSHVYWYRQLPEEGLKFMVYLQKENIIDESGMPKERFSAEFPKEGPSILRIQQVVRGDSAAYFCASSPRQGGEETQYFGPGTRLLVL.